This T cell receptor (beta chain) was found in a study of CD8 T cells in Susac syndrome. Germline CDR1 GTSNPN, CDR2 SVGIG (reference sequence). Trimming took 4 bases from V and 6 from J; bases not matched to a gene: 5. The CDR3 runs to 13 residues. A quantity of about 0.5 to 1 ug RNA underwent reverse transcription using random hexamers. A multiplex approach, immunoSEQ multiplex PCR, amplified TCR beta CDR3 across 54 Vbeta and 13 Jbeta. MiXCR, applied by TCRdb to the immunoSEQ multiplex PCR reads, yields one record per CDR3 protein. The table shows about 250,000 distinct CDR3 sequences, with over 85% occurring only once. Sequencing of TCR beta was performed on blood CD8+ T cells and on blood CD4+ T cells. It was treatment-naive patients with stable or active relapsing-remitting disease who made up the multiple sclerosis controls. Isolation of CD8+ and CD4+ T cells was performed negatively, whereas enrichment of TEMRA cells was done by FACS.

The V gene is TRBV30, the J gene TRBJ2-2; TRBD1 matches 7 bases. Specimen: CD4+ T cells from PBMCs. The TCR sequence derives from a human donor with multiple sclerosis. CDR3 sequence reads: CAWTPGGSGELFF. In nucleotides, the CDR3 is TGTGCCTGGACCCCAGGGGGATCCGGGGAGCTGTTTTTT.